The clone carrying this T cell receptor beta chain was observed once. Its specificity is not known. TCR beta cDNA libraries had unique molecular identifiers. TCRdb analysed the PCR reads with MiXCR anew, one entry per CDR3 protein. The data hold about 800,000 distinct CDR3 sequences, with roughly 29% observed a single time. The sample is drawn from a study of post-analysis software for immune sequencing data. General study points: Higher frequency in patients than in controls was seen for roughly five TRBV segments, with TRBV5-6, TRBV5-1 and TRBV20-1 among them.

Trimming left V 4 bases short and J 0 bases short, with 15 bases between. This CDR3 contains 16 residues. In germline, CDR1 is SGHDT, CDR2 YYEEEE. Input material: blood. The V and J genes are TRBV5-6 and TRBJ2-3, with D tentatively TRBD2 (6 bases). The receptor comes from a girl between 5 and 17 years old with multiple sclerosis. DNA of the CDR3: TGTGCCAGCAGCCTTCCCGCGGGACCCAGCACAGATACGCAGTATTTT. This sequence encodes CASSLPAGPSTDTQYF.